This T cell receptor (beta chain) was identified during a study of T-cell reconstitution after alpha-beta-depleted transplantation in children. Study-level points and caveats: T-cell counts and diversity at one year following transplant were attributed mainly to newly produced T cells.

Construction of the TCRbeta library involved unique molecular identifiers. TCRdb ran MiXCR on the PCR reads and lists one entry per CDR3 protein. The table lists about 90,000 distinct CDR3 sequences, about 14% of them singletons, with roughly a fifth in the top ten. This clonotype appeared a few times. Its antigen is as yet unknown. CDR1 and CDR2 (germline): SEHNR, FQNEAQ (reference sequence). V shed 11 bases and J 8 bases; nucleotides not matched to a gene: 9. The CDR3 loop spans 14 amino acids. The clonotype was recovered from a male patient aged 2-15 years who had a stem cell transplant for acute lymphoblastic leukemia, so the T cells may come from the graft donor. The V call is TRBV7-9, the J call TRBJ1-6, with 10 bases fitting TRBD1. The specimen was PBMCs, mostly from graft donor cells, collected 180 days after TCRalphabeta/CD19-depleted stem cell transplant. The CDR3 DNA sequence: TGTGCCGGGGGTGACAGGGGGCATGATTCACCCCTCCACTTT. Translated: CAGGDRGHDSPLHF.